This entry concerns a single T cell receptor beta chain. This entry belongs to a study of blood T cell repertoires in COVID-19. Original analysis: Amplification from reference gene primers served as the basis for estimated nucleated cell counts. Repertoires were generated with immunoSEQ multiplex PCR, while TCRdb's copy carries only in-frame clones and drops some. The DNA was the basis for D and trimming; V, J and clone size are from that table. The table includes approximately 310,000 clones, roughly 85% detected once. Someone with COVID-19 had been met by exposed participants within 2 weeks before study entry. The TCR sequence derives from a woman in her twenties or thirties who had been exposed to COVID-19. Sequencing input: PBMCs or T cells enriched from blood (not recorded which).

The chain's CDR3 is CASSQDRGLAGAHNEQFF. The DNA of the CDR3 is TGCGCCAGCAGCCAAGACCGGGGACTAGCGGGGGCCCACAATGAGCAGTTCTTC. V is TRBV4-3 and J is TRBJ2-1, with 14 bases aligning to TRBD2. Germline CDR1 reads LGHNA; CDR2 reads YSLEER. The CDR3 covers 18 residues. V was clipped by 0 bases and J by 5 bases; unmatched bases: 6.